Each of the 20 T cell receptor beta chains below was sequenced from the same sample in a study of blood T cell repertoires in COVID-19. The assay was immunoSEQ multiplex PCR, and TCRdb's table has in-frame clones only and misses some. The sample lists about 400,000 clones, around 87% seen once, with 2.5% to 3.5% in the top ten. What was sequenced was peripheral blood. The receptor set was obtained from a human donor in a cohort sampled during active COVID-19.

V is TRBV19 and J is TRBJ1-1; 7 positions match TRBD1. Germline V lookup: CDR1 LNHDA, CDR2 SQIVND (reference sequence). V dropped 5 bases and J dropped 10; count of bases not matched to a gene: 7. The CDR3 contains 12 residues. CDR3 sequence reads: CASSDRQGGAFF. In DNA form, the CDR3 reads TGTGCCAGTAGTGATCGACAGGGCGGAGCTTTCTTT.

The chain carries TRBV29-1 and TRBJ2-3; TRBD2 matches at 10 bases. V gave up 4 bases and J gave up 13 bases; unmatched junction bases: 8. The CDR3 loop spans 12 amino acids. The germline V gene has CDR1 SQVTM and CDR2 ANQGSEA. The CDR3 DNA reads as TGCAGCGTTGCGGTGGGACTAGCGCAGGAGTATTTT. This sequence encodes CSVAVGLAQEYF.

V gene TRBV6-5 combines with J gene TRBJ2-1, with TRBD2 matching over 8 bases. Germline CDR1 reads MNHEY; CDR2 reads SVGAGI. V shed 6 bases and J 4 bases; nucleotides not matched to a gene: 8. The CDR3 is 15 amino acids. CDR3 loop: CASSFSGKGYNEQFF. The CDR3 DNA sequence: TGTGCCAGCAGCTTTAGCGGGAAGGGTTACAATGAGCAGTTCTTC.

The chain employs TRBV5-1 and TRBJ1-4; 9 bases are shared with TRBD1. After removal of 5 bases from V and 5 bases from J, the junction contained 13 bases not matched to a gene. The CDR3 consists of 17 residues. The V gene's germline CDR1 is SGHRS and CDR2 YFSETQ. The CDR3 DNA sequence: TGCGCCAGCAGACTTTCCCCAGAGGACAGGGGAAATGAAAAACTGTTTTTT. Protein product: CASRLSPEDRGNEKLFF.

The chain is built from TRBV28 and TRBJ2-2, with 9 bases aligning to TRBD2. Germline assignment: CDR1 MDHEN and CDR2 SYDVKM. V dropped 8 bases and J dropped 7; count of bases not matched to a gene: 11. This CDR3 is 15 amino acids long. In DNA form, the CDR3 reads TGTGCCAGCGCGGTAGCGGGAGTAAGGGTCGGGGAGCTGTTTTTT. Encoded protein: CASAVAGVRVGELFF.

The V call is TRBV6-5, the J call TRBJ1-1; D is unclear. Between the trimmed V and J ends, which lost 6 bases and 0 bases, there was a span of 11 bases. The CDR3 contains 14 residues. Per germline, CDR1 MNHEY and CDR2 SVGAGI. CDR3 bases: TGTGCCAGCAGGGCGGGTATCATGAACACTGAAGCTTTCTTT. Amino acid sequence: CASRAGIMNTEAFF.

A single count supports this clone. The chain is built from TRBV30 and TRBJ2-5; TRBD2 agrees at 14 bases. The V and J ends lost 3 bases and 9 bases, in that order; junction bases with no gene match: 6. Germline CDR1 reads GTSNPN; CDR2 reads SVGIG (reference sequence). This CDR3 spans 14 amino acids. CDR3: CAWRMTSGGGPQYF. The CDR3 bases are TGTGCCTGGAGGATGACTAGCGGGGGGGGGCCCCAGTACTTC.

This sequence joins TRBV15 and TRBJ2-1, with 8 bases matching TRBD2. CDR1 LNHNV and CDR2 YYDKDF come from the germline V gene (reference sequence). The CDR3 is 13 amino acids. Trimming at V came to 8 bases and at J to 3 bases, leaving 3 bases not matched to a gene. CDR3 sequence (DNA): TGTGCCACCCGAGCGGGAGTCTACAATGAGCAGTTCTTC. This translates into CATRAGVYNEQFF.

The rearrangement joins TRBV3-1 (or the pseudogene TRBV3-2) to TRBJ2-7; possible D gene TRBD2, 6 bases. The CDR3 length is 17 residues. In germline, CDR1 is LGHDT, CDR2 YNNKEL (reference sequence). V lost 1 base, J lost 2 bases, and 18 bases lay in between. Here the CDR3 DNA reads TGTGCCAGCAGCCAAGCCGCCGTCCGGGACTGGGCCTACGAGCAGTACTTC. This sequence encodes CASSQAAVRDWAYEQYF.

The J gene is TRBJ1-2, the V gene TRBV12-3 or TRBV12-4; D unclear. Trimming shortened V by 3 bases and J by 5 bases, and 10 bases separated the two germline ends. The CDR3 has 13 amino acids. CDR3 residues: CASSFDIPYGYTF. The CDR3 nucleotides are TGTGCCAGCAGTTTCGACATTCCGTATGGCTACACCTTC.

In DNA form, the CDR3 reads TGTGCCACTAGCGGGGGCAAATACAATGAGCAGTTCTTC. Translation: CATSGGKYNEQFF. The chain recombines TRBV24-1 with TRBJ2-1; TRBD2 matches 9 bases. V lost 10 bases to trimming and J lost 4 bases; unmatched junction nucleotides: 4. Germline loops: CDR1 KGHDR, CDR2 SFDVKD. There are 13 residues in the CDR3.

CDR3 in amino acids: CASSFSTGHRETQYF. The CDR3 DNA is TGTGCCAGCAGCTTCTCGACAGGGCATCGGGAGACCCAGTACTTC. This chain links TRBV9 with TRBJ2-5; TRBD1 matches at 7 bases. Germline assignment: CDR1 SGDLS and CDR2 YYNGEE. Unmatched junction bases numbered 11, after V lost 4 bases and J lost 5 bases. The CDR3 has 15 amino acids.

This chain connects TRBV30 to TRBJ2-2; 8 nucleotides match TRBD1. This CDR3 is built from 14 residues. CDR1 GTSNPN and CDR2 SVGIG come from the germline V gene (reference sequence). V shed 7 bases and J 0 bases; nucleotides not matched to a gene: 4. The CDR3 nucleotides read TGTGCCTCAGACAGGGGAGCGAACACCGGGGAGCTGTTTTTT. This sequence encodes CASDRGANTGELFF.

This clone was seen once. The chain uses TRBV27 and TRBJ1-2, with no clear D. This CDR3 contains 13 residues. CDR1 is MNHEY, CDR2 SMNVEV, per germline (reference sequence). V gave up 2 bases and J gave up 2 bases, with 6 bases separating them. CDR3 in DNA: TGTGCCAGCAGTTTAAACAGAAACTATGGCTACACCTTC. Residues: CASSLNRNYGYTF.

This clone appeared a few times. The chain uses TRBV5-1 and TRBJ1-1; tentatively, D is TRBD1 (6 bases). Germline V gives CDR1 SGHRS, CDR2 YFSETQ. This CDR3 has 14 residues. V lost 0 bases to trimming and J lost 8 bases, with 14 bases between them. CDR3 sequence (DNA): TGCGCCAGCAGCTTGGTATCGGGGGGCTGGGAAGCTTTCTTT. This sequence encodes CASSLVSGGWEAFF.

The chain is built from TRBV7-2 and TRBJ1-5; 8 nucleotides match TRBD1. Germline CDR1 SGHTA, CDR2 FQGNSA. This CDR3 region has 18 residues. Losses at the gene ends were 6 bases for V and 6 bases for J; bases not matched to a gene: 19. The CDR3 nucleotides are TGTGCCAGCAGTCATGACAGGGGTTGGCGAGGGTTGGGTCAGCCCCAGCATTTT. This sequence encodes CASSHDRGWRGLGQPQHF. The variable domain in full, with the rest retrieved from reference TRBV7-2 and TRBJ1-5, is GAGVSQSPSNKVTEKGKDVELRCDPISGHTALYWYRQSLGQGLEFLIYFQGNSAPDKSGLPSDRFSAERTGGSVSTLTIQRTQQEDSAVYLCASSHDRGWRGLGQPQHFGDGTRLSIL.

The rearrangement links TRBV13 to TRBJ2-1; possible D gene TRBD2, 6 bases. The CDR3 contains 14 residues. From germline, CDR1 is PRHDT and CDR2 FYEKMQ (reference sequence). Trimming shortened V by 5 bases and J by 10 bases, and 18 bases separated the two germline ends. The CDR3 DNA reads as TGTGCCAGCAGCCGGGAGTTTGGATTAGAGGAGCAGTTCTTC. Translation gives CASSREFGLEEQFF.

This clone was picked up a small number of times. For the CDR3, the DNA is TGTGCCAGCAGCTTAAGTTCGGGGGATGGGGCCAACGTCCTGACTTTC. Protein product: CASSLSSGDGANVLTF. This sequence joins TRBV5-5 and TRBJ2-6; D may be TRBD2 (6 bases). Germline-derived CDR1 and CDR2 are SGHKS and YYEKEE (reference sequence). Deletions cut 2 bases from V and 3 bases from J, with 12 bases between. This CDR3 spans 16 amino acids.

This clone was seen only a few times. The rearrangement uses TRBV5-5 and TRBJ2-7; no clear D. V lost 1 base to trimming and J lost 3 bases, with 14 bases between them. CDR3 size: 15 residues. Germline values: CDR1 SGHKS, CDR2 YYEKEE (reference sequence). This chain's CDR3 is CASSLSPATVYEQYF. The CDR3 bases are TGTGCCAGCAGCTTGAGTCCAGCGACCGTCTACGAGCAGTACTTC.

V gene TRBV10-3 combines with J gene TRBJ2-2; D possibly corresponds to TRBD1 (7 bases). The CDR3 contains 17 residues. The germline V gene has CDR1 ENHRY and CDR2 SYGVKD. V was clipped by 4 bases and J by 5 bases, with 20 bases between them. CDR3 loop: CAISVRGLGGNTGELFF. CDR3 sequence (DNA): TGTGCCATCAGTGTGAGGGGGCTAGGAGGGAATACCGGGGAGCTGTTTTTT.